These 14 T cell receptor beta chains originate from one sample sequenced in a study of T-cell memory formation after mild COVID-19. TCRdb independently ran MiXCR on the 5' RACE reads; one entry per CDR3 protein. The table records more than 150,000 distinct CDR3 sequences, around a fifth of them present only once. Input material: PBMCs or a T cell subset sorted from them (not recorded which). The source is an adult woman who had mild COVID-19 (a few samples of this study predate the infection). Cell type and time point are not known.

The chain is built from TRBV27 and TRBJ2-1; D unresolved. V gave up 2 bases and J gave up 0 bases, with 8 bases separating them. This CDR3 comprises 15 residues. Germline CDR1 reads MNHEY; CDR2 reads SMNVEV (reference sequence). This CDR3 is CASSLSGNSYNEQFF. DNA of the CDR3: TGTGCCAGCAGTTTAAGTGGGAACTCCTACAATGAGCAGTTCTTC.

This clonotype came up a few times. The chain recombines TRBV10-3 with TRBJ2-7; D may be TRBD2 (5 bases). V was clipped by 11 bases and J by 2 bases, with 16 bases between them. CDR3 length: 13 amino acids. Per the germline V gene, CDR1 is ENHRY and CDR2 is SYGVKD. Here the CDR3 reads CACAGFTTYEQYF. The CDR3 DNA follows: TGTGCCTGTGCGGGTTTTACCACCTACGAGCAGTACTTC.

This rearrangement joins TRBV10-3 to TRBJ1-1; D may be TRBD1 (5 bases). The CDR3 contains 18 residues. Germline V gives CDR1 ENHRY, CDR2 SYGVKD. Trimming removed 0 bases from V and 7 bases from J, with 24 bases in between. For the CDR3, the DNA is TGTGCCATCAGTGAGTCAGAGGGGCGCAGCTCGTCTTGGGGTGAAGCTTTCTTT. Its translation is CAISESEGRSSSWGEAFF.

This clonotype was recorded only once. This chain connects TRBV7-8 to TRBJ1-1, with unresolved D. In germline, CDR1 is SGHVS, CDR2 FQNEAQ. Between the trimmed V and J ends, which lost 6 bases and 3 bases, there was a span of 8 bases. This CDR3 comprises 12 residues. For the CDR3, the DNA is TGTGCCAGCAGAGAGGAGTACACTGAAGCTTTCTTT. It translates to CASREEYTEAFF.

The sample holds a few counts of this clonotype. The chain combines TRBV9 with TRBJ2-1; tentative D call: TRBD2 (5 bases). The CDR3 sequence is 15 residues long. CDR1 is SGDLS, CDR2 YYNGEE, per germline. Trimming pared 3 bases from V and 0 bases from J, leaving 10 bases between. The CDR3 spells CASSEEAYSYNEQFF. The CDR3 DNA is TGTGCCAGCAGCGAGGAGGCATACTCCTACAATGAGCAGTTCTTC.

There are a few counts of this clonotype. V and J are TRBV11-3 and TRBJ2-3; no firm D call. V was trimmed by 4 bases and J by 4 bases, leaving 9 bases between them. CDR1 is SGHNT, CDR2 YENEEA, per germline. The CDR3 covers 13 residues. Here the CDR3 reads CASSSRSSDTQYF. The CDR3 DNA sequence: TGTGCCAGCAGCTCCAGGAGCTCAGATACGCAGTATTTT.

V usage is TRBV3-1 and J usage is TRBJ2-1; TRBD2 matches at 12 bases. V lost 1 base, J lost 4 bases, and 5 bases stayed unmatched. Looked up from germline, CDR1 is LGHDT and CDR2 is YNNKEL (reference sequence). The CDR3 is made up of 17 amino acids. The CDR3 loop reads CASSQATSGSVYNEQFF. The CDR3, as DNA: TGTGCCAGCAGCCAAGCGACTAGCGGGAGTGTGTACAATGAGCAGTTCTTC.

The chain is built from TRBV7-9 and TRBJ2-7, with 8 bases fitting TRBD1. Per the germline V gene, CDR1 is SEHNR and CDR2 is FQNEAQ (reference sequence). The CDR3 spans 14 residues. V shed 3 bases and J 4 bases; nucleotides not matched to a gene: 5. CDR3 sequence: CASSFPGQAYEQYF. DNA for the CDR3: TGTGCCAGCAGCTTCCCGGGACAGGCATACGAGCAGTACTTC. Based on the CDR3 plus reference TRBV7-9 and TRBJ2-7, the full variable domain is DTGVSQNPRHKITKRGQNVTFRCDPISEHNRLYWYRQTLGQGPEFLTYFQNEAQLEKSRLLSDRFSAERPKGSFSTLEIQRTEQGDSAMYLCASSFPGQAYEQYFGPGTRLTVT.

The chain has TRBV14 and TRBJ2-5; the D call may be TRBD1 or TRBD2 (6 bases each). Germline V gene data show CDR1 as SGHDN and CDR2 as FVKESK. The CDR3 extends over 16 amino acids. V shed 0 bases and J shed 2 bases, with 13 bases lying between them. The CDR3: CASSQDYRGPQETQYF. CDR3 in DNA: TGTGCCAGCAGCCAAGATTACCGGGGGCCTCAAGAGACCCAGTACTTC. Based on the CDR3 plus reference TRBV14 and TRBJ2-5, the full variable domain is EAGVTQFPSHSVIEKGQTVTLRCDPISGHDNLYWYRRVMGKEIKFLLHFVKESKQDESGMPNNRFLAERTGGTYSTLKVQPAELEDSGVYFCASSQDYRGPQETQYFGPGTRLLVL.

This clonotype has just a few counts. V is TRBV4-3 and J is TRBJ2-2; D call uncertain. Per the germline V gene, CDR1 is LGHNA and CDR2 is YSLEER. V shed 4 bases and J shed 5 bases, with 11 bases lying between them. This CDR3 is 14 amino acids long. DNA of the CDR3: TGCGCCAGCAGCCTGGGTTATTGGACCGGGGAGCTGTTTTTT. This translates into CASSLGYWTGELFF.

This chain joins TRBV7-9 and TRBJ1-1; D might be TRBD1 (5 bases). V lost 5 bases to trimming and J lost 2 bases, with 15 bases between them. This CDR3 spans 15 amino acids. Looked up from germline, CDR1 is SEHNR and CDR2 is FQNEAQ (reference sequence). The DNA of the CDR3 is TGTGCCAGCAGCAAAGGAACCGGGACCAACACTGAAGCTTTCTTT. Its protein product is CASSKGTGTNTEAFF.

The sample holds a few counts of this clonotype. The chain links TRBV6-2 or TRBV6-3 to TRBJ1-1; maybe TRBD1 (5 bases). Germline-derived CDR1 and CDR2 are MNHEY and SVGEGT. The CDR3 is 13 amino acids. Trimming took off 8 bases at V and 5 bases at J, with 15 bases between the two ends. This CDR3 reads CASREGWGTEAFF. The CDR3 bases are TGTGCCAGCCGAGAGGGTTGGGGGACTGAAGCTTTCTTT.

CDR3 region: CSVGGTSNYEQYF. For the CDR3, the DNA is TGCAGCGTGGGGGGGACTTCGAACTACGAGCAGTACTTC. The chain couples TRBV20-1 to TRBJ2-7; 7 positions match TRBD2. This CDR3 contains 13 residues. Germline values: CDR1 DFQATT, CDR2 SNEGSKA (reference sequence).

V and J are TRBV7-2 and TRBJ2-1; 8 bases are a match to TRBD2. With V trimmed by 7 bases and J by 0 bases, 5 bases remained unmatched. CDR3 length: 15 amino acids. The V gene's germline CDR1 is SGHTA and CDR2 FQGNSA. Written as DNA, the CDR3 is TGTGCCAGCAACGGGGGGGGTAGCTCCTACAATGAGCAGTTCTTC. Its translation: CASNGGGSSYNEQFF.